This TCR beta chain was sequenced in a study of post-analysis software for immune sequencing data. Study-level background: Recorded subtypes: relapsing-remitting, secondary progressive, progressive-relapsing; some patients unannotated. Study observations and caveats: Several TRBV segments were more frequent in patients than controls; TRBV5-6, TRBV5-1 and TRBV20-1 belonged to this group. There was significantly lower normalized Chao1 diversity in multiple sclerosis patients than in controls. When the samples were clustered directly with F measure, those that had been prepared in the same batch showed strong co-clustering.

Unique molecular identifiers were present in the TCR beta cDNA libraries. cDNA molecules numbering around 500,000 came from approximately 1 to 10 million T cells. TCRdb ran MiXCR on the PCR reads and lists one entry per CDR3 protein. Seen here are 180,000 or so distinct CDR3 sequences, approximately 30% observed once, and the top ten hold roughly 3.4%. As for this clonotype: Its target is unknown.

The CDR3 has 16 residues. V lost 1 base to trimming and J lost 4 bases, with 19 bases between them. Germline lookup yields CDR1 DFQATT and CDR2 SNEGSKA (reference sequence). The sequence was obtained from a girl younger than 18 with multiple sclerosis. This chain links TRBV20-1 with TRBJ1-2, with D perhaps TRBD1 (5 bases). The sequenced sample was blood. The CDR3 nucleotides read TGCAGTGCTAGAGGTTCCGTGGACACTTCGGGCTATGGCTACACCTTC. Translation: CSARGSVDTSGYGYTF.